This T cell receptor (beta chain) was identified during a study of regulatory T cells in long-lasting Graves disease. Study-wide context: Less than 3 months of antithyroid drugs had been taken by newly diagnosed Graves' patients.

Arm-PCR of CDR3 regions with iRepertoire HTBI primers generated TCR beta libraries. As handled by the study authors: Sample data revealed 60 to 80 TRBV and some 13 TRBJ segments. MiXCR was run by TCRdb on the multiplex PCR reads, yielding one entry per CDR3 protein. The V and J calls shown here were made by TCRdb, not taken from the authors' results. The sample has under 800,000 distinct CDR3 sequences; approximately 15% are singletons. Per the germline V gene, CDR1 is SGHVS and CDR2 is FNYEAQ. This CDR3 region has 19 residues. Germline trimming cut 4 bases from V and 3 bases from J; bases unmatched to any gene: 13. This clonotype was counted between two and nine times. Time point here: newly diagnosed GD, antithyroid drugs for less than 3 months. TCR sequences were obtained from RNA taken from PBMCs. In this cohort, patients came from an endocrinology department located in Xi'an, China. The sample was also linked to a second study, of T cells in Graves' hyperthyroidism and ophthalmopathy.

The chain employs TRBV7-6 and TRBJ2-7; 15 bases match TRBD2. The specimen was peripheral blood mononuclear cells (PBMCs), collected at new diagnosis, from a patient treated with antithyroid drugs. The sequence was obtained from a woman aged 25 to 39 with Graves disease. The CDR3 is CASSSGLAGGKASRYEQYF. In nucleotides, the CDR3 is TGTGCCAGCAGCTCGGGACTAGCGGGAGGAAAGGCTAGTCGCTACGAGCAGTACTTC.